A single sample gave rise to the 26 T cell receptor beta chains below, sequenced in a study of identical twins. From the 5' RACE reads, TCRdb called clonotypes with MiXCR, one entry per CDR3 protein. The table has around 370,000 distinct CDR3 sequences, around 9.7% seen once. Sequencing input: naive T cells sorted from blood. These receptors came from a woman aged 50 to 60 in good health.

This clonotype came up a few times. This rearrangement joins TRBV11-1 to TRBJ2-1; D is possibly TRBD2 (6 bases). The CDR3 is 13 residues long. Germline CDR1 is SGHAT and CDR2 is FQDESV (reference sequence). Trimming shortened V by 3 bases and J by 8 bases, and 11 bases separated the two germline ends. The CDR3 reads CASSLWEVDEQFF. CDR3 nucleotides: TGTGCCAGCAGCTTGTGGGAGGTCGATGAGCAGTTCTTC.

Concerning this clonotype itself: A much larger clone differs from this one at a single base, so this may be a read error. The rearrangement joins TRBV25-1 to TRBJ2-1; D is unclear. This CDR3 spans 12 amino acids. Germline V gene data show CDR1 as MGHDK and CDR2 as SYGVNS. CDR3 nucleotides: TGTGCCAGAAGTGTCACGAAGCGTGAGCAGTTCTTC. This encodes CARSVTKREQFF.

This clonotype was seen only a few times. This chain connects TRBV5-6 to TRBJ2-7; D may be TRBD2 (5 bases). CDR1 and CDR2 (germline): SGHDT, YYEEEE. Trimming shortened V by 2 bases and J by 6 bases, and 12 bases separated the two germline ends. The CDR3 extends over 13 amino acids. The CDR3 sequence: CASSLPIGGEQYV. As DNA, the CDR3 is TGTGCCAGCAGCTTACCGATTGGAGGCGAGCAGTACGTC.

The chain combines TRBV27 with TRBJ2-3; no firm D call. Trimming removed 2 bases from V and 6 bases from J, with 9 bases in between. CDR1 and CDR2 (germline): MNHEY, SMNVEV (reference sequence). The CDR3 is made up of 13 amino acids. CDR3 sequence (DNA): TGTGCCAGCAGTTTACCTCCCGACGATACGCAGTATTTT. Translating it yields CASSLPPDDTQYF.

This clonotype was detected many times. V is TRBV29-1 and J is TRBJ2-7; D gene ambiguous. V was clipped by 6 bases and J by 4 bases, with 10 bases between them. CDR1 and CDR2 (germline): SQVTM, ANQGSEA. CDR3 length: 11 amino acids. CDR3 coding DNA: TGCAGCGTCCAGGATGCTTACGAGCAGTACTTC. As protein: CSVQDAYEQYF.

This clonotype was seen ten or more times. The chain employs TRBV27 and TRBJ2-3; 8 bases align to TRBD1. The germline V gene has CDR1 MNHEY and CDR2 SMNVEV (reference sequence). The CDR3 has 14 amino acids. J gave up 6 bases and V 9 bases, and 11 bases lay outside the gene matches. The CDR3 protein is CARTFSGGSDTQYF. The CDR3 bases are TGTGCCAGGACATTCTCAGGGGGCAGCGATACGCAGTATTTT.

This clonotype was counted many times. The genes are TRBV29-1 and TRBJ2-1; TRBD1 matches at 7 bases. The germline CDR1 and CDR2 sequences are SQVTM and ANQGSEA. J lost 6 bases, V lost 7 bases, and 6 bases had no gene match. The CDR3 covers 12 residues. CDR3 sequence: CSETQGTNEQFF. CDR3 DNA: TGCAGCGAGACACAGGGGACCAATGAGCAGTTCTTC.

This clonotype has more than one count but fewer than ten. This chain links TRBV5-1 with TRBJ2-7; no clear D gene. V was clipped by 4 bases and J by 8 bases, with 13 bases between them. The germline V gene encodes CDR1 SGHRS and CDR2 YFSETQ. The CDR3 has 12 residues. The CDR3 DNA reads as TGCGCCAGCAGCCCCGGAGAGACCAAGCAGTACGTC. Protein sequence: CASSPGETKQYV.

V gene TRBV5-1 combines with J gene TRBJ2-4, with D perhaps matching TRBD2 (6 bases). Deletions cut 2 bases from V and 0 bases from J, with 9 bases between. Germline CDR1 SGHRS, CDR2 YFSETQ. The CDR3 runs to 15 residues. This CDR3 reads CASSFTAGAKNIQYF. CDR3 coding DNA: TGCGCCAGCAGCTTCACAGCGGGAGCCAAAAACATTCAGTACTTC.

The chain carries TRBV5-1 and TRBJ2-3; TRBD2 matches at 15 bases. In germline, CDR1 is SGHRS, CDR2 YFSETQ. With 4 bases clipped from V and 3 bases from J, the junction kept 12 bases outside the gene matches. The CDR3 is 19 residues long. CDR3 sequence: CASSPGLAGGTRGTDTQYF. In DNA, the CDR3 is TGCGCCAGCAGCCCGGGACTAGCGGGAGGAACACGAGGGACAGATACGCAGTATTTT.

This clonotype was counted ten times or more. The V and J genes are TRBV6-6 and TRBJ2-5; D is possibly TRBD1 (6 bases). Germline lookup yields CDR1 MNHNY and CDR2 SVGAGI (reference sequence). This CDR3 contains 15 residues. Between the trimmed V and J ends, which lost 0 bases and 4 bases, there was a span of 12 bases. This CDR3 reads CASSYSTGSPETQYF. For the CDR3, the DNA is TGTGCCAGCAGTTACTCCACAGGGTCCCCAGAGACCCAGTACTTC.

This clonotype has more than one count but fewer than ten. The CDR3 DNA sequence: TGTGCCAGCAGCACGGGACCTTCGCGGACCGGGGAGCTGTTTTTT. This codes for CASSTGPSRTGELFF. The chain is built from TRBV12-3 or TRBV12-4 and TRBJ2-2, with D perhaps matching TRBD1 or TRBD2 (5 bases each). V was cut by 6 bases and J by 5 bases, with 16 bases left in between. This CDR3 contains 15 residues.

The chain combines TRBV5-1 with TRBJ2-7; 8 nucleotides line up with TRBD2. The V and J ends lost 0 bases and 0 bases, in that order; junction bases with no gene match: 5. The germline V gene encodes CDR1 SGHRS and CDR2 YFSETQ. This CDR3 comprises 16 residues. Here the CDR3 reads CASSLAGGDGSYEQYF. The CDR3 region has the DNA TGCGCCAGCAGCTTGGCCGGGGGGGACGGCTCCTACGAGCAGTACTTC.

The rearrangement links TRBV5-1 to TRBJ2-1; 13 nucleotides match TRBD2. V trimming: 4 bases; J trimming: 12 bases; junction bases outside the gene matches: 16. The CDR3 runs to 17 residues. From germline, CDR1 is SGHRS and CDR2 YFSETQ. CDR3 residues: CASSLTGTSGAQMGQFF. The DNA for the CDR3 is TGCGCCAGCAGCCTGACCGGGACTAGCGGGGCCCAAATGGGGCAGTTCTTC.

This clonotype was counted ten times or more. The rearrangement uses TRBV5-1 and TRBJ1-6; D is uncertain. This CDR3 is built from 14 residues. Per the germline V gene, CDR1 is SGHRS and CDR2 is YFSETQ. The V gene lost 0 bases and the J gene lost 10 bases, with 11 bases spanning the gap. The CDR3 DNA sequence: TGCGCCAGCAGCTTGGCCGGCAGAGGATCACCCCTCCACTTT. Translation: CASSLAGRGSPLHF.

The V call is TRBV27, the J call TRBJ2-1; no clear D gene. This CDR3 region has 17 residues. V gave up 3 bases and J gave up 0 bases, with 15 bases separating them. The germline gives CDR1 MNHEY, CDR2 SMNVEV (reference sequence). The CDR3 sequence is CASSFLVGSLSYNEQFF. The DNA of the CDR3 is TGTGCCAGCAGTTTTCTAGTTGGTTCCCTCTCCTACAATGAGCAGTTCTTC.

This rearrangement joins TRBV14 to TRBJ2-3, with D hard to call. The germline V gene has CDR1 SGHDN and CDR2 FVKESK. The CDR3 is 15 amino acids. V was cut by 0 bases and J by 2 bases, with 9 bases left in between. The CDR3 reads CASSQDVRATDTQYF. In nucleotides, the CDR3 is TGTGCCAGCAGCCAAGACGTCAGAGCCACAGATACGCAGTATTTT.

There are many counts of this clonotype. CDR3: CSASETGRVQPQHF. CDR3 sequence (DNA): TGCAGTGCTAGCGAGACAGGGCGAGTTCAGCCCCAGCATTTT. The gene calls are TRBV20-1 and TRBJ1-5; 7 bases are a match to TRBD1. Trimming removed 3 bases from V and 6 bases from J; junction bases left unmatched: 8. Germline V gene lookup returns CDR1 DFQATT and CDR2 SNEGSKA (reference sequence). There are 14 residues in the CDR3.

This rearrangement joins TRBV27 to TRBJ2-3; TRBD2 might be the D (5 bases). Germline values: CDR1 MNHEY, CDR2 SMNVEV (reference sequence). Trimming removed 5 bases from V and 4 bases from J, with 19 bases in between. The CDR3 runs to 16 residues. CDR3 amino acids: CASSPLLSGGSDTQYF. Written as DNA, the CDR3 is TGTGCCAGCAGTCCGCTTTTAAGCGGTGGGTCAGATACGCAGTATTTT.

The chain has TRBV5-6 and TRBJ2-1; 10 bases line up with TRBD2. The CDR3 has 20 amino acids. Germline CDR1 and CDR2: SGHDT and YYEEEE. V was pared by 1 base and J by 7 bases, with 20 bases of the junction left unmatched. CDR3 in amino acids: CASSLKDTSGTYSIWNEQFF. CDR3 in DNA: TGTGCCAGCAGCTTGAAGGACACTAGCGGGACTTACTCTATTTGGAATGAGCAGTTCTTC.

This clonotype was found a few times. The chain recombines TRBV20-1 with TRBJ1-1, with 9 positions matching TRBD1. Germline V CDR1 and CDR2: DFQATT, SNEGSKA (reference sequence). The CDR3 runs to 16 residues. V was clipped by 0 bases and J by 9 bases; unmatched bases: 14. The CDR3 DNA follows: TGCAGTGCTAGAGATTACGCCGGGACAGGGTTTCCCCAAGCTTTCTTT. Protein product: CSARDYAGTGFPQAFF.

V is TRBV4-1 and J is TRBJ1-6; D possibly corresponds to TRBD1 (6 bases). With 1 base removed from V and 7 bases from J, the gap between germline ends came to 14 bases. The CDR3 is 16 residues long. Looked up from germline, CDR1 is MGHRA and CDR2 is YSYEKL. CDR3 region: CASSQVPRGANSPLHF. CDR3 bases: TGCGCCAGCAGCCAAGTACCCAGGGGCGCGAATTCACCCCTCCACTTT.

This clonotype turned up a few times. The gene calls are TRBV7-9 and TRBJ2-5, with a tentative D call TRBD2 (5 bases). Germline assignment: CDR1 SEHNR and CDR2 FQNEAQ (reference sequence). The length of the CDR3 is 17 residues. The V end lost 5 bases, the J end lost 5 bases, and 24 bases lay between the germline ends. The CDR3 is CASSKDPGGVGLETQYF. In DNA, the CDR3 is TGTGCCAGCAGCAAAGATCCAGGTGGGGTAGGACTGGAGACCCAGTACTTC.

In its sample, this clonotype was seen many times. The chain combines TRBV12-3 or TRBV12-4 with TRBJ2-2; D is undetermined. The CDR3 has 14 residues. Trimming removed 2 bases from V and 2 bases from J, with 6 bases in between. The CDR3 spells CASSLKGNTGELFF. As DNA, the CDR3 is TGTGCCAGCAGTTTAAAAGGCAACACCGGGGAGCTGTTTTTT.

This clonotype has more than one count but fewer than ten. The chain combines TRBV11-2 with TRBJ2-7, with TRBD1 as a possible D gene (6 bases). With 1 base removed from V and 7 bases from J, the gap between germline ends came to 14 bases. The germline CDR1 and CDR2 sequences are SGHAT and FQNNGV. This CDR3 is 14 amino acids long. This chain's CDR3 is CASSLGPGAREQYV. DNA for the CDR3: TGTGCCAGCAGCTTAGGTCCAGGGGCGCGGGAGCAGTACGTC.

The chain uses TRBV15 and TRBJ2-6; no firm D call. The CDR3 is 16 residues long. Per the germline V gene, CDR1 is LNHNV and CDR2 is YYDKDF (reference sequence). The V gene lost 1 base and the J gene lost 4 bases, with 11 bases spanning the gap. The CDR3 DNA is TGTGCCACCAGCAGAGGGGCCTCGAGCGGGGCCAACGTCCTGACTTTC. It codes for CATSRGASSGANVLTF. Full variable domain (rest looked up from reference TRBV15 and TRBJ2-6): DAMVIQNPRYQVTQFGKPVTLSCSQTLNHNVMYWYQQKSSQAPKLLFHYYDKDFNNEADTPDNFQSRRPNTSFCFLDIRSPGLGDTAMYLCATSRGASSGANVLTFGAGSRLTVL.